The 28 T cell receptor beta chains in this list originate from one sample, sequenced in a study of Ad26.COV2.S vaccination and SARS-CoV-2 variants. Repertoires were generated with immunoSEQ multiplex PCR, while TCRdb's copy carries only in-frame clones and drops some. Of about 440,000 clones in the sample, around 91% are singletons; the top ten hold about 4.5%. As to treatment: some 19 received Ad26.COV2.S at low or high dose, single or two shots; about five received placebo; per-sample allocation not given. Sampling was performed 63 days after the first vaccine or placebo injection. Sequences were derived from peripheral blood, sampled in a trial of Ad26.COV2.S vaccine versus placebo. The receptor source for this set is a person between 18 and 65 years old who received the Ad26.COV2.S COVID-19 vaccine or a placebo.

A remark on this clone: At the DNA level, this CDR3 is encoded by other sequences in the same sample as well. The chain combines TRBV7-3 with TRBJ2-5, with unresolved D. The germline gives CDR1 SGHTA, CDR2 FQGTGA. The CDR3 totals 13 residues. Trimming removed 2 bases at V and 3 bases at J, with 7 bases between. The CDR3 DNA reads as TGTGCCAGCAGCTTAGGGCAGGAAGAGACCCAGTACTTC. It encodes CASSLGQEETQYF.

This chain joins TRBV27 and TRBJ1-6; no firm D call. Germline CDR1 MNHEY, CDR2 SMNVEV (reference sequence). The CDR3 runs to 15 residues. V was shortened by 2 bases and J by 2 bases, with 7 bases between the two germline ends. The CDR3 DNA sequence: TGTGCCAGCAGTTTACATCCCACCTATAATTCACCCCTCCACTTT. The encoded protein is CASSLHPTYNSPLHF.

This chain connects TRBV11-3 to TRBJ2-5; D uncertain. Trimming took off 5 bases at V and 4 bases at J, with 8 bases between the two ends. Germline-derived CDR1 and CDR2 are SGHNT and YENEEA. This CDR3 comprises 12 residues. Written as DNA, the CDR3 is TGTGCCAGCAGCCAGAACGGAGAGACCCAGTACTTC. Translated, it gives CASSQNGETQYF.

This chain uses TRBV19 with TRBJ2-2; unclear D gene. Trimming pared 1 base from V and 3 bases from J, leaving 6 bases between. Germline CDR1 LNHDA, CDR2 SQIVND (reference sequence). The CDR3 totals 14 residues. CDR3 region: CASSIGGDTGELFF. The CDR3 DNA follows: TGTGCCAGTAGTATAGGTGGGGACACCGGGGAGCTGTTTTTT.

The rearrangement uses TRBV6-1 and TRBJ2-1, with 15 bases identical to TRBD2. Germline lookup yields CDR1 MNHNS and CDR2 SASEGT. The V and J ends lost 4 bases and 0 bases, in that order; junction bases with no gene match: 4. The CDR3 has 18 amino acids. The CDR3 region has the DNA TGTGCCAGCAGTGGGCGGACTAGCGGGAGGGTCTCCTACAATGAGCAGTTCTTC. Residues: CASSGRTSGRVSYNEQFF.

V usage is TRBV5-1 and J usage is TRBJ2-2; a weak D match, TRBD2 (5 bases). V shed 3 bases and J shed 4 bases, with 10 bases lying between them. CDR1 is SGHRS, CDR2 YFSETQ, per germline. The CDR3 contains 14 residues. CDR3 sequence (DNA): TGCGCCAGCAGCTGGGAGATTAGCACCGGGGAGCTGTTTTTT. Translating it yields CASSWEISTGELFF. Complete variable domain (other parts from reference TRBV5-1 and TRBJ2-2): KAGVTQTPRYLIKTRGQQVTLSCSPISGHRSVSWYQQTPGQGLQFLFEYFSETQRNKGNFPGRFSGRQFSNSRSEMNVSTLELGDSALYLCASSWEISTGELFFGEGSRLTVL.

The V call is TRBV7-9, the J call TRBJ1-4, with D unresolved. The CDR3 is 12 amino acids. Per the germline V gene, CDR1 is SEHNR and CDR2 is FQNEAQ (reference sequence). V lost 1 base, J lost 6 bases, and 3 bases lay in between. The DNA for the CDR3 is TGTGCCAGCAGCTTAGACTATGAAAAACTGTTTTTT. Protein sequence: CASSLDYEKLFF. Complete variable domain (other parts from reference TRBV7-9 and TRBJ1-4): DTGVSQNPRHKITKRGQNVTFRCDPISEHNRLYWYRQTLGQGPEFLTYFQNEAQLEKSRLLSDRFSAERPKGSFSTLEIQRTEQGDSAMYLCASSLDYEKLFFGSGTQLSVL.

This clone was seen repeatedly, ten times or more. The gene calls are TRBV4-2 and TRBJ2-1, with D possibly being TRBD2 (5 bases). The V and J ends lost 4 bases and 7 bases respectively, with 17 bases between them. The CDR3 is made up of 15 amino acids. Germline lookup yields CDR1 LGHNA and CDR2 YNFKEQ. This CDR3 is CASSPERARDNEQFF. Written as DNA, the CDR3 is TGTGCCAGCAGCCCTGAGAGGGCGAGGGATAATGAGCAGTTCTTC.

V gene TRBV29-1 combines with J gene TRBJ2-2; the D gene is possibly TRBD1 (6 bases). Trimming removed 7 bases from V and 2 bases from J, with 11 bases in between. Germline V gives CDR1 SQVTM, CDR2 ANQGSEA. The CDR3 is made up of 13 amino acids. CDR3 sequence (DNA): TGCAGCGGACGGACAGCCAACACCGGGGAGCTGTTTTTT. It yields the protein CSGRTANTGELFF.

J is TRBJ2-2 and V is TRBV19, with 15 positions matching TRBD2. Germline CDR1 LNHDA, CDR2 SQIVND (reference sequence). V lost 2 bases, J lost 1 base, and 8 bases stayed unmatched. The CDR3 is made up of 20 amino acids. The CDR3 is CASSILRTSGRAGNTGELFF. As DNA, the CDR3 is TGTGCCAGTAGTATACTCAGGACTAGCGGGAGGGCCGGGAACACCGGGGAGCTGTTTTTT. Looking up the rest from reference TRBV19 and TRBJ2-2 gives the full variable domain: DGGITQSPKYLFRKEGQNVTLSCEQNLNHDAMYWYRQDPGQGLRLIYYSQIVNDFQKGDIAEGYSVSREKKESFPLTVTSAQKNPTAFYLCASSILRTSGRAGNTGELFFGEGSRLTVL.

The chain couples TRBV3-1 (or the pseudogene TRBV3-2) to TRBJ2-2; 8 positions match TRBD2. From germline, CDR1 is LGHDT and CDR2 YNNKEL (reference sequence). This CDR3 region has 16 residues. The V and J ends lost 4 bases and 5 bases, in that order; junction bases with no gene match: 9. CDR3 nucleotide sequence: TGTGCCAGCAGCCCCGAGCGGGAGATCGGGACCGGGGAGCTGTTTTTT. It encodes CASSPEREIGTGELFF.

The count of this clone is one. This chain's CDR3 is CASSLRGRNGNLGQGYTEAFF. As DNA, the CDR3 is TGTGCCAGCAGTTTACGCGGTAGGAATGGAAATCTCGGACAGGGCTACACTGAAGCTTTCTTT. The V and J genes are TRBV27 and TRBJ1-1; 8 nucleotides match TRBD1. Germline loops: CDR1 MNHEY, CDR2 SMNVEV (reference sequence). V gave up 2 bases and J gave up 3 bases; unmatched junction bases: 23. The CDR3 contains 21 residues.

V and J are TRBV12-2 and TRBJ2-1; the DNA was not used to check the table's D call, TRBD2. TRBV12-2 is given as a pseudogene. The CDR3 contains 24 residues. CDR3 DNA sequence: TGTGCAAGTCGTCACTTCGGTTGCTTAATGGCTAACTGGACTACCCGTCGAGGGTACAATGAGCAGTTCTTC. It yields the protein CASRHFGCLMANWTTRRGYNEQFF.

The CDR3 DNA is TGTGCCTGGATTCGACTAGCGGGATTTAACACCGGGGAGCTGTTTTTT. This codes for CAWIRLAGFNTGELFF. The rearrangement links TRBV30 to TRBJ2-2; 11 bases agree with TRBD2. The CDR3 covers 16 residues. V shed 4 bases, J shed 2 bases, and the junction held 6 bases outside the gene matches. CDR1 is GTSNPN, CDR2 SVGIG, per germline (reference sequence).

The gene calls are TRBV19 and TRBJ1-4; 10 bases agree with TRBD1. Looked up from germline, CDR1 is LNHDA and CDR2 is SQIVND (reference sequence). This CDR3 is 16 amino acids long. J gave up 8 bases and V 1 base, and 7 bases lay outside the gene matches. The CDR3 DNA reads TGTGCCAGTAGTATAGTCCCCGGGACAGGGGACGAAAAACTGTTTTTT. Residues: CASSIVPGTGDEKLFF.

This sequence joins TRBV5-6 and TRBJ2-2; D is undetermined. V lost 0 bases to trimming and J lost 0 bases, with 3 bases between them. The germline CDR1 and CDR2 sequences are SGHDT and YYEEEE. This CDR3 is built from 14 residues. The CDR3 bases are TGTGCCAGCAGCTTGGAAGCGAACACCGGGGAGCTGTTTTTT. It specifies CASSLEANTGELFF.

The CDR3 bases are TGTGCCAGCAGCTTAGGCGGACTAAACACCGGGGAGCTGTTTTTT. Its protein product is CASSLGGLNTGELFF. V usage is TRBV5-4 and J usage is TRBJ2-2; D is possibly TRBD2 (6 bases). V lost 2 bases and J lost 2, with 10 bases in between. Germline loops: CDR1 SGHNT, CDR2 YYREEE (reference sequence). The CDR3 is 15 residues long.

The table lists this clone with a count of one. The chain employs TRBV7-9 and TRBJ1-5; TRBD1 matches 7 bases. The CDR3 is 15 residues long. V lost 1 base to trimming and J lost 3 bases; unmatched junction nucleotides: 3. CDR1 and CDR2 from the germline V gene are SEHNR and FQNEAQ (reference sequence). CDR3 region: CASSLGGTVNQPQHF. CDR3 sequence (DNA): TGTGCCAGCAGCTTAGGGGGGACAGTCAATCAGCCCCAGCATTTT.

The chain carries TRBV30 and TRBJ1-4, with D unclear. Germline loops: CDR1 GTSNPN, CDR2 SVGIG (reference sequence). This CDR3 has 14 residues. V was cut by 3 bases and J by 3 bases, with 11 bases left in between. CDR3 region: CAWRTATANEKLFF. The CDR3 nucleotides read TGTGCCTGGAGAACCGCTACTGCTAATGAAAAACTGTTTTTT. The full variable domain, completed using reference TRBV30 and TRBJ1-4, is SQTIHQWPATLVQPVGSPLSLECTVEGTSNPNLYWYRQAAGRGLQLLFYSVGIGQISSEVPQNLSASRPQDRQFILSSKKLLLSDSGFYLCAWRTATANEKLFFGSGTQLSVL.

The genes are TRBV27 and TRBJ1-2; maybe TRBD1 (5 bases). Germline CDR1 reads MNHEY; CDR2 reads SMNVEV (reference sequence). This CDR3 spans 13 amino acids. V was shortened by 3 bases and J by 2 bases, with 7 bases between the two germline ends. Here the CDR3 reads CASSFRENYGYTF. The DNA of the CDR3 is TGTGCCAGCAGTTTCAGGGAAAACTATGGCTACACCTTC.

The chain is built from TRBV7-9 and TRBJ2-1, with 12 bases identical to TRBD2. Germline values: CDR1 SEHNR, CDR2 FQNEAQ (reference sequence). The V gene end was trimmed by 5 bases and the J gene end by 13 bases; junction bases not matched to a gene: 12. CDR3 length: 15 residues. The CDR3 DNA follows: TGTGCCAGCAGCCTTCTAGCGGGAGGGCCCTCGGAACAGTTCTTC. As protein: CASSLLAGGPSEQFF.

This clone was seen once. The V call is TRBV3-1 (or the pseudogene TRBV3-2), the J call TRBJ2-7; D not certain. Germline V lookup: CDR1 LGHDT, CDR2 YNNKEL (reference sequence). Trimming pared 0 bases from V and 4 bases from J, leaving 7 bases between. The CDR3 is 13 amino acids. The CDR3 coding sequence is TGTGCCAGCAGCCAAGATCATGGGTACGAGCAGTACTTC. Translating it yields CASSQDHGYEQYF.

The V gene is TRBV7-9, the J gene TRBJ2-1, with TRBD2 matching 12 bases. V was clipped by 2 bases and J by 5 bases; unmatched bases: 4. From germline, CDR1 is SEHNR and CDR2 FQNEAQ (reference sequence). The CDR3 contains 16 residues. DNA for the CDR3: TGTGCCAGCAGCTTACCAACTAGCGGGAGGAACAATGAGCAGTTCTTC. As protein: CASSLPTSGRNNEQFF.

A few counts support this clone. The chain links TRBV2 to TRBJ1-1; unclear D gene. The CDR3 has 14 residues. Per germline, CDR1 SNHLY and CDR2 FYNNEI. V was cut by 6 bases and J by 0 bases, with 11 bases left in between. CDR3 nucleotide sequence: TGTGCCAGCAGCGCGGGGTGGTTGAACACTGAAGCTTTCTTT. This encodes CASSAGWLNTEAFF.

The chain is built from TRBV7-9 and TRBJ2-3, with D perhaps assigned TRBD1 or TRBD2 (5 bases each). Germline V gives CDR1 SEHNR, CDR2 FQNEAQ (reference sequence). The CDR3 is 16 residues long. The V and J ends lost 4 bases and 1 base respectively, with 15 bases between them. CDR3 residues: CASSSGRFGGTDTQYF. For the CDR3, the DNA is TGTGCCAGCAGCTCGGGACGGTTCGGTGGCACAGATACGCAGTATTTT.

The genes are TRBV14 and TRBJ2-4, with D hard to call. The germline CDR1 and CDR2 sequences are SGHDN and FVKESK. The CDR3 sequence is 11 residues long. Trimming cost V 3 bases and J 9 bases, with 6 bases left between them. The CDR3 is CASSHTSIQYF. CDR3 DNA: TGTGCCAGCAGCCACACCAGCATTCAGTACTTC.

The chain recombines TRBV9 with TRBJ2-3; tentative D call: TRBD2 (6 bases). V lost 4 bases to trimming and J lost 2 bases, with 20 bases between them. The CDR3 is 17 residues long. Germline lookup yields CDR1 SGDLS and CDR2 YYNGEE. The CDR3 nucleotides are TGTGCCAGCAGCCTAGGGGCCCTGGGCGGGGTCACAGATACGCAGTATTTT. This sequence encodes CASSLGALGGVTDTQYF.

V is TRBV11-1 and J is TRBJ2-5, with 11 bases identical to TRBD2. CDR3 length: 16 residues. The ends lost 5 bases at V and 2 bases at J; junction bases unmatched: 7. The germline V gene encodes CDR1 SGHAT and CDR2 FQDESV (reference sequence). CDR3 in DNA: TGTGCCAGCAGCACCCCGGGACTAGCGGTTCAAGAGACCCAGTACTTC. Translating gives CASSTPGLAVQETQYF. Looking up the rest from reference TRBV11-1 and TRBJ2-5 gives the full variable domain: EAEVAQSPRYKITEKSQAVAFWCDPISGHATLYWYRQILGQGPELLVQFQDESVVDDSQLPKDRFSAERLKGVDSTLKIQPAELGDSAMYLCASSTPGLAVQETQYFGPGTRLLVL.